This T cell receptor (beta chain) was obtained from a study of cytomegalovirus exposure and HLA in healthy donors. Study-level information: Later analysis reported that the roughly 110 validation repertoires shared the platform of the approximately 670 first-cohort repertoires.

As for this clone: Its antigen is undetermined.

Repertoires were generated with immunoSEQ multiplex PCR, while TCRdb's copy carries only in-frame clones and drops some. The repertoire includes about 200,000 clones, 80% to 90% of them detected once, and 10% to 15% sits in the top ten. Trimming stripped 8 bases from V and 5 bases from J, with 15 bases between. From germline, CDR1 is GTSNPN and CDR2 SVGIG (reference sequence). The CDR3 is made up of 12 amino acids. Study-level points and caveats: In vitro data verified three CMV-associated chains as specific for CMV antigens. Cytomegalovirus association was assigned to 170 or so TCR beta chains.

Separation from the roughly 670-subject first cohort characterized the roughly 120-subject validation cohort, to which the donors belonged. Input material: PBMCs. The clonotype was recovered from a woman in her 30s in good health and CMV-seropositive. The chain carries TRBV30 and TRBJ2-5; D perhaps matches TRBD1 (6 bases). CDR3 protein: CARKEGDETQYF. The CDR3 nucleotides read TGTGCCCGCAAAGAGGGGGACGAGACCCAGTACTTC.